The next 3 T cell receptor beta chains were all read from a single sample in a study of blood T cell repertoires in COVID-19 (dated by TCRdb to between 2020 and 2021). The library was produced with the immunoSEQ multiplex PCR assay. TCRdb mirrors the immuneACCESS table, restricted to in-frame sequences. Some clones are absent from its copies; in checked studies, under half trace to an unresolved V gene, and the reason for the others is unknown. The sample table contains fewer than 120,000 clones; only one count was recorded for roughly four fifths of them. About 15% of the sample is held by the ten biggest clonotypes. Material: peripheral blood. The receptors stem from a woman aged 55 to 70 with acute or convalescent COVID-19.

With respect to this clone: In the same sample, other DNA sequences code for this CDR3. This chain links TRBV12-3 or TRBV12-4 with TRBJ1-2, with D tentatively TRBD1 (6 bases). The CDR3 covers 12 residues. Between the trimmed V and J ends, which lost 4 bases and 8 bases, there was a span of 11 bases. The CDR3 here is CASSSTGYGYTF. Here the CDR3 DNA reads TGTGCCAGCAGTTCTACAGGGTACGGCTACACCTTC.

The chain uses TRBV18 and TRBJ1-4; no clear D. Germline CDR1 and CDR2: KGHSH and LQKENI. This CDR3 is 14 amino acids long. V was pared by 2 bases and J by 4 bases, with 8 bases between. The CDR3 DNA reads as TGTGCCAGCTCACCAGGGAGCATTAATGAAAAACTGTTTTTT. It specifies CASSPGSINEKLFF.

The chain combines TRBV5-1 with TRBJ1-2; D possibly corresponds to TRBD1 (5 bases). This CDR3 has 13 residues. Germline loops: CDR1 SGHRS, CDR2 YFSETQ. Trimming shortened V by 5 bases and J by 3 bases, and 11 bases separated the two germline ends. The CDR3 here is CASSTGADYGYTF. CDR3 nucleotide sequence: TGCGCCAGCAGTACAGGCGCCGACTATGGCTACACCTTC.